The TCR beta chain under discussion was sequenced for a study of blood T cells in healthy people across ages. Study-wide findings and caveats: Unsorted PBMCs blocked a conclusive comparison of naive and antigen-experienced cells.

This CDR3 contains 18 residues. V lost 7 bases, J lost 7 bases, and 22 bases stayed unmatched. The germline gives CDR1 PRHDT, CDR2 FYEKMQ (reference sequence). Through a sample-barcoded 5' primer and a J-beta primer mix, a second PCR was run for roughly 6 to 12 cycles. Each cDNA molecule carried a tag from a template-switch adaptor that contained 12 random nucleotides. TCRdb recomputed calls from the 5' RACE reads with MiXCR, one row per CDR3 protein. The table has about 730,000 distinct CDR3 sequences, 40% to 45% seen once. There are a few counts of this clonotype. Its antigen remains unknown. Caucasian, healthy and from Russia, the donors were aged between 6 and 90. Around 10 milliliters of peripheral blood were drawn from each donor.

The gene calls are TRBV13 and TRBJ2-7; 10 nucleotides line up with TRBD1. The material sequenced was blood. The TCR sequence derives from an older woman in good health. The CDR3 DNA reads as TGTGCCAGCACCCACGAAGCCCGGGACAGGGGAAGCTACAATGAGCAGTACTTC. As protein: CASTHEARDRGSYNEQYF.